This TCR beta chain was found in a study of vaccination effects on CD4 cells after COVID-19. The germline CDR1 and CDR2 sequences are MNHEY and SVGEGT. The CDR3 sequence is 17 residues long. Trimming stripped 3 bases from V and 6 bases from J, with 21 bases between. Sequenced by immunoSEQ multiplex PCR; TCRdb stores in-frame clones only, minus some. The table lists some 74,000 clones, 80% to 85% of them singletons. A single count supports this clone. Its specificity is not known. The ViraFEST assay expanded antigen-specific CD4+ T cells with viral peptide pools before sequencing. Researchers isolated CD4+ T cells once roughly nine days of culture had elapsed. Everyone in the study got two shots of either the BNT162b2 or mRNA-1273 vaccine. Having tested negative for nucleocapsid antibodies, the vaccine recipients showed no prior SARS-CoV-2 infection.

Material: CD4+ T cells from PBMCs cultured with HCoV-229E spike peptides, obtained after COVID-19 vaccination. The chain has TRBV6-2 or TRBV6-3 and TRBJ2-1; D might be TRBD2 (7 bases). This clonotype was sampled from a human donor who received a COVID-19 vaccine. This CDR3 is CASSYYGGGNALNEQFF. The CDR3, as DNA: TGTGCCAGCAGTTATTACGGCGGGGGCAATGCTCTCAATGAGCAGTTCTTC.